A selection of T cell receptor beta chains follows, all from one sample in a study of cytomegalovirus exposure and HLA in healthy donors. Assay: immunoSEQ multiplex PCR; the TCRdb copy retains only in-frame clones and omits some. The table lists more than 100,000 clones, roughly three quarters of them singletons, with 0.75% to 0.95% in the top ten. What was sequenced was PBMCs. These receptors all come from a woman aged 60-75 years in good health and CMV-seronegative. Each CDR3 is given without its conserved first and last residue. Size is omitted from some rows. Given values are once, few, many or a class for expanded clones.

cdr3_aa	v_call	j_call	clone_size	cdr3_length
ASSLDFVPSTDTQY	TRBV7-2	TRBJ2-3	-	14
ASSLGTGYEQY	TRBV7-9	TRBJ2-7	-	11
ASSLTPGPSYNEQF	TRBV28	TRBJ2-1	-	14
AGAGTASYEQY	TRBV21-1	TRBJ2-7	-	11
ASTSYATSKTEAF	TRBV19	TRBJ1-1	-	13
ASSLEHLTGAPGNTIY	TRBV7-6	TRBJ1-3	-	16
ASSWTGGRDEKLF	TRBV5-6	TRBJ1-4	-	13
ASSLDRAGPIERYEQY	TRBV11-2	TRBJ2-7	-	16
ASSSDRGIGNTIY	TRBV5-1	TRBJ1-3	-	13
ASSFASLGEQY	TRBV28	TRBJ2-7	once	11
ASSSGGAAYEQY	TRBV19	TRBJ2-7	-	12
ASSVGLAGGADTQY	TRBV9	TRBJ2-3	-	14
ASSLGGGGEQY	TRBV5-6	TRBJ2-7	-	11
ASSPTGDHNSPLH	TRBV7-9	TRBJ1-6	-	13
AISESTPRETQY	TRBV10-3	TRBJ2-5	once	12
ASRMAGNTGELF	TRBV6-5	TRBJ2-2	-	12
ASVLTGGSYNEQF	TRBV5-1	TRBJ2-1	-	13
ASRTPGDPQPQH	TRBV28	TRBJ1-5	once	12
AWSENRDYYQNIQY	TRBV30	TRBJ2-4	-	14
SVRTATNEKLF	TRBV29-1	TRBJ1-4	once	11
ASSQLVGQGLNRGYT	TRBV23-1	TRBJ1-2	-	15
SGGTTDTQY	TRBV20-1	TRBJ2-3	-	9
ASSGQGVTGEKLF	TRBV2	TRBJ1-4	-	13
ASSSTGGDSSYEQY	TRBV7-9	TRBJ2-7	-	14
ASRPWGQGPAGQY	TRBV7-3	TRBJ2-7	-	13
ASSPLAGGLTDTQY	TRBV11-2	TRBJ2-3	few	14
ASSPTGGSYNEQF	TRBV2	TRBJ2-1	-	13